Shown below are 26 T cell receptor beta chains from a single sample sequenced in a study of shared T cell receptors in the human thymus. Sequencing was performed with immunoSEQ multiplex PCR; in TCRdb, only in-frame clones are kept and a portion is missing. The sample shows 450,000 to 650,000 clones, around 78% of them seen only once. The same specimen was also included in a second study, on human thymus T cells.

The source material was thymocytes. The origin of the receptors is a boy in the first two years of life with a congenital heart defect.

The chain carries TRBV5-4 and TRBJ2-7; 8 nucleotides match TRBD2. The CDR3 runs to 16 residues. Germline values: CDR1 SGHNT, CDR2 YYREEE (reference sequence). Trimming at V came to 1 base and at J to 0 bases, leaving 6 bases not matched to a gene. This CDR3 is CASSLRNGTSSYEQYF. For the CDR3, the DNA is TGTGCCAGCAGCTTGAGAAACGGGACTAGCTCCTACGAGCAGTACTTC.

The V and J genes are TRBV12-5 and TRBJ1-1; a possible D gene is TRBD1 (5 bases). The germline gives CDR1 LGHNT, CDR2 FRNRAP. This CDR3 contains 15 residues. V lost 0 bases, J lost 5 bases, and 13 bases lay in between. CDR3 residues: CASGLVDGGGTEAFF. CDR3 DNA: TGTGCTAGTGGTTTGGTGGACGGGGGAGGTACTGAAGCTTTCTTT.

A word on this clone: Other DNA variants within this sample encode the same CDR3. The rearrangement links TRBV19 to TRBJ1-5, with D possibly TRBD1 on 5 matching bases. Deletions cut 5 bases from V and 0 bases from J, with 11 bases between. The CDR3 loop spans 15 amino acids. The V gene's germline CDR1 is LNHDA and CDR2 SQIVND (reference sequence). CDR3 nucleotide sequence: TGTGCCAGTAGTTCCGGGGGGTATAGCAATCAGCCCCAGCATTTT. Its protein is CASSSGGYSNQPQHF.

V gene TRBV11-3 combines with J gene TRBJ2-3; D gene unclear. Per germline, CDR1 SGHNT and CDR2 YENEEA. Trimming removed 1 base from V and 0 bases from J, with 8 bases in between. The CDR3 contains 15 residues. CDR3 region: CASSLGGNSTDTQYF. As DNA, the CDR3 is TGTGCCAGCAGCTTAGGCGGTAATAGCACAGATACGCAGTATTTT.

The chain joins TRBV19 to TRBJ2-7; D may be TRBD2 (6 bases). Trimming pared 5 bases from V and 2 bases from J, leaving 16 bases between. The CDR3 loop spans 15 amino acids. Germline CDR1 is LNHDA and CDR2 is SQIVND (reference sequence). CDR3 sequence reads: CASSPSGTGAYEQYF. The DNA of the CDR3 is TGTGCCAGTAGTCCCTCCGGGACGGGGGCCTACGAGCAGTACTTC.

The chain joins TRBV2 to TRBJ2-3; TRBD2 matches at 13 bases. Germline loops: CDR1 SNHLY, CDR2 FYNNEI. The CDR3 runs to 20 residues. V lost 6 bases and J lost 2; bases outside the gene matches: 17. The CDR3 DNA reads TGTGCCAGCAGCCGCCCCCCCGACGGGACTAGCGGGAAATACACAGATACGCAGTATTTT. It encodes CASSRPPDGTSGKYTDTQYF.

The chain carries TRBV6-6 and TRBJ1-1, with 8 bases that match TRBD1. The CDR3 has 13 amino acids. Germline V gives CDR1 MNHNY, CDR2 SVGAGI (reference sequence). V was pared by 2 bases and J by 7 bases, with 3 bases of the junction left unmatched. CDR3 in DNA: TGTGCCAGCAGTTACCGGGACAGGTATGAAGCTTTCTTT. Translation: CASSYRDRYEAFF.

The V call is TRBV30, the J call TRBJ2-3; maybe TRBD2 (5 bases). CDR1 GTSNPN and CDR2 SVGIG come from the germline V gene (reference sequence). V lost 5 bases, J lost 0 bases, and 15 bases lay in between. The CDR3 extends over 15 amino acids. The CDR3 region is CAWLPRTPSTDTQYF. For the CDR3, the DNA is TGTGCCTGGTTACCCCGGACTCCCAGCACAGATACGCAGTATTTT.

The chain couples TRBV15 to TRBJ2-3; unclear D gene. CDR3 size: 16 residues. The V and J ends lost 0 bases and 2 bases respectively, with 12 bases between them. Per germline, CDR1 LNHNV and CDR2 YYDKDF (reference sequence). The CDR3 protein is CATSRENSSFTDTQYF. The CDR3 DNA follows: TGTGCCACCAGCAGAGAGAACAGTTCCTTCACAGATACGCAGTATTTT.

This rearrangement joins TRBV19 to TRBJ1-2; maybe TRBD1 (6 bases). The ends were cut back, 6 bases at V and 4 bases at J, with 21 bases in the middle. CDR1 and CDR2 from the germline V gene are LNHDA and SQIVND (reference sequence). The CDR3 is made up of 16 amino acids. CDR3 in amino acids: CASSLIPHRAFYGYTF. CDR3 coding DNA: TGTGCCAGTAGCCTCATCCCCCACAGGGCGTTCTATGGCTACACCTTC.

The rearrangement uses TRBV7-9 and TRBJ1-4; 7 positions agree with TRBD1. After removal of 5 bases from V and 3 bases from J, the junction contained 6 bases not matched to a gene. The CDR3 loop spans 15 amino acids. Germline V gene sequence: CDR1 SEHNR, CDR2 FQNEAQ (reference sequence). CDR3 in amino acids: CASSPCRGPNEKLFF. In nucleotides, the CDR3 is TGTGCCAGCAGCCCATGTAGGGGGCCTAATGAAAAACTGTTTTTT. Variable domain in full (rest from reference TRBV7-9 and TRBJ1-4): DTGVSQNPRHKITKRGQNVTFRCDPISEHNRLYWYRQTLGQGPEFLTYFQNEAQLEKSRLLSDRFSAERPKGSFSTLEIQRTEQGDSAMYLCASSPCRGPNEKLFFGSGTQLSVL.

This clone has only a few counts. V usage is TRBV7-9 and J usage is TRBJ2-7, with 7 bases matching TRBD1. Germline CDR1 SEHNR, CDR2 FQNEAQ (reference sequence). The CDR3 consists of 16 residues. The junction had 7 bases not matched to a gene; V was cut back by 2 bases and J by 0 bases. The CDR3 reads CASSLSPSGGSYEQYF. CDR3 DNA: TGTGCCAGCAGCTTATCCCCGTCAGGGGGCTCCTACGAGCAGTACTTC.

This clone was detected only once. J is TRBJ1-2 and V is TRBV9; 7 positions match TRBD1. The V and J ends lost 0 bases and 9 bases, in that order; junction bases with no gene match: 8. Germline CDR1 is SGDLS and CDR2 is YYNGEE. There are 14 residues in the CDR3. This CDR3 is CASSVGDRMSSYTF. The CDR3 DNA reads TGTGCCAGCAGCGTAGGGGACAGAATGTCGAGCTACACCTTC.

This chain connects TRBV14 to TRBJ2-7; 9 bases are shared with TRBD1. This CDR3 is 17 amino acids long. Germline assignment: CDR1 SGHDN and CDR2 FVKESK. V shed 5 bases and J 0 bases; nucleotides not matched to a gene: 11. The CDR3 sequence is CASSTRPTGGSSYEQYF. CDR3 bases: TGTGCCAGCAGCACGCGGCCGACAGGGGGGAGCTCCTACGAGCAGTACTTC. Drawing the rest from reference TRBV14 and TRBJ2-7, the complete variable domain is EAGVTQFPSHSVIEKGQTVTLRCDPISGHDNLYWYRRVMGKEIKFLLHFVKESKQDESGMPNNRFLAERTGGTYSTLKVQPAELEDSGVYFCASSTRPTGGSSYEQYFGPGTRLTVT.

This clone has a single count. The rearrangement uses TRBV5-1 and TRBJ2-2, with 9 positions matching TRBD2. CDR1 is SGHRS and CDR2 is YFSETQ in the germline V gene. The CDR3 runs to 16 residues. V dropped 0 bases and J dropped 4; count of bases not matched to a gene: 4. The CDR3 DNA is TGCGCCAGCAGCTTGGTGCTAGCGGGAATCACCGGGGAGCTGTTTTTT. Its protein product is CASSLVLAGITGELFF.

The table lists this clone with a few counts. V is TRBV25-1 and J is TRBJ2-1, with TRBD2 matching 10 bases. V was clipped by 3 bases and J by 5 bases; unmatched bases: 10. CDR1 is MGHDK, CDR2 SYGVNS, per germline. The CDR3 covers 17 residues. The DNA for the CDR3 is TGTGCCAGCAGTGATAGGGTGGGACTAGCGAACCACAATGAGCAGTTCTTC. Amino acids: CASSDRVGLANHNEQFF.

This clone was recorded a few times. This rearrangement joins TRBV29-1 to TRBJ2-1, with 11 bases aligning to TRBD1. J lost 7 bases, V lost 1 base, and 15 bases had no gene match. From germline, CDR1 is SQVTM and CDR2 ANQGSEA. There are 18 residues in the CDR3. The CDR3 region is CSVEGGKKGGTGGNEQFF. For the CDR3, the DNA is TGCAGCGTTGAAGGGGGGAAAAAAGGTGGGACAGGGGGGAATGAGCAGTTCTTC.

This clone was detected a few times. The chain carries TRBV6-6 and TRBJ2-7, with TRBD2 identical over 7 bases. CDR3 length: 11 residues. Germline V gives CDR1 MNHNY, CDR2 SVGAGI (reference sequence). Germline trimming cut 5 bases from V and 9 bases from J; bases unmatched to any gene: 4. CDR3 protein: CASSAGAWQYF. As DNA, the CDR3 is TGTGCCAGCAGTGCGGGAGCCTGGCAGTACTTC.

This clone appeared once. The chain recombines TRBV9 with TRBJ2-3, with TRBD1 matching over 7 bases. CDR3 length: 17 residues. The junction had 13 bases not matched to a gene; V was cut back by 4 bases and J by 2 bases. From germline, CDR1 is SGDLS and CDR2 YYNGEE. The chain's CDR3 is CASSPRQGTGNTDTQYF. Written as DNA, the CDR3 is TGTGCCAGCAGCCCACGACAGGGTACGGGCAACACAGATACGCAGTATTTT.

In DNA, the CDR3 is TGTGCCAGTAGCTTTAGGACAGGCCCCTACGAGCAGTACTTC. Translated, it gives CASSFRTGPYEQYF. This chain joins TRBV19 and TRBJ2-7; TRBD1 aligns across 7 bases. The CDR3 spans 14 residues. Unmatched junction bases numbered 7, after V lost 6 bases and J lost 2 bases. The germline gives CDR1 LNHDA, CDR2 SQIVND (reference sequence).

The chain has TRBV2 and TRBJ2-5; 8 bases match TRBD2. The CDR3 has 15 residues. Trimming took 7 bases from V and 2 from J; bases not matched to a gene: 9. The germline CDR1 and CDR2 sequences are SNHLY and FYNNEI. Here the CDR3 DNA reads TGTGCCAGCATCCTGGGACTAGGCCTACAAGAGACCCAGTACTTC. Translating it yields CASILGLGLQETQYF.

The chain combines TRBV15 with TRBJ1-1; TRBD1 matches at 7 bases. Losses at the gene ends were 0 bases for V and 10 bases for J; bases not matched to a gene: 5. Germline CDR1 and CDR2: LNHNV and YYDKDF (reference sequence). The length of the CDR3 is 13 residues. The CDR3: CATSRETGDSAFF. The CDR3 region has the DNA TGTGCCACCAGCAGAGAAACAGGGGATTCAGCTTTCTTT.

A single count supports this clone. The chain combines TRBV4-1 with TRBJ1-2; 7 positions agree with TRBD1. V was clipped by 4 bases and J by 3 bases; unmatched bases: 8. This CDR3 spans 15 amino acids. The germline V gene encodes CDR1 MGHRA and CDR2 YSYEKL. CDR3 sequence (DNA): TGCGCCAGCAGCCCATGGACCCAGGGGGACTATGGCTACACCTTC. Its protein is CASSPWTQGDYGYTF.

The gene calls are TRBV10-3 and TRBJ2-5; 7 bases match TRBD2. With V trimmed by 7 bases and J by 3 bases, 5 bases remained unmatched. The CDR3 extends over 13 amino acids. The germline CDR1 and CDR2 sequences are ENHRY and SYGVKD. The CDR3 protein is CAIKAGPEETQYF. The CDR3 DNA is TGTGCCATCAAAGCGGGACCCGAAGAGACCCAGTACTTC.

The chain combines TRBV5-6 with TRBJ2-7, with 7 bases aligning to TRBD1. Germline V lookup: CDR1 SGHDT, CDR2 YYEEEE. With 1 base clipped from V and 3 bases from J, the junction kept 16 bases outside the gene matches. The CDR3 loop spans 18 amino acids. The CDR3 DNA follows: TGTGCCAGCAGCTTGTGGGGACAGCCTAGACCCTCCCTCTACGAGCAGTACTTC. Its translation: CASSLWGQPRPSLYEQYF.

V usage is TRBV9 and J usage is TRBJ2-7; D is perhaps TRBD1 (6 bases). The CDR3 is 15 amino acids. CDR1 and CDR2 from the germline V gene are SGDLS and YYNGEE. V gave up 4 bases and J gave up 1 base, with 15 bases separating them. The CDR3 sequence: CASSPRTEGSYEQYF. CDR3 sequence (DNA): TGTGCCAGCAGCCCAAGGACAGAGGGATCCTACGAGCAGTACTTC.